The entry that follows covers one TCR beta chain sequence. Sequenced by immunoSEQ multiplex PCR; TCRdb stores in-frame clones only, minus some. Of around 40,000 clones listed, 89% are singletons. The record originates from a study of T cell changes during pregnancy in multiple sclerosis. The V gene lost 5 bases and the J gene lost 5 bases, with 18 bases spanning the gap. The CDR3 has 15 residues. Germline lookup yields CDR1 SEHNR and CDR2 FQNEAQ (reference sequence). Sequenced material: CD4+ T cells from peripheral blood mononuclear cells, taken in the first trimester of pregnancy. The sequence derives from a female donor with multiple sclerosis, enrolled in a pregnancy study. V gene TRBV7-9 combines with J gene TRBJ1-1, with D possibly being TRBD1 (5 bases). The CDR3 nucleotides are TGTGCCAGCAGCCGCGCCTTAGGGGTCCGGACTGAAGCTTTCTTT. This sequence encodes CASSRALGVRTEAFF.